This T cell receptor beta chain was sequenced in a study of cytomegalovirus exposure and HLA in healthy donors. Looking at the study overall: HLA-typed donors were the source of some 85 million unique TCRs, which an early data release held. Broader study findings: Fewer N-insertions than the approximately 700-donor mean were reportedly shown by an Asian-associated ancestry cluster in a later analysis. TCR beta chain V- and J-gene trimming was linked, in a later analysis, to a missense variant in DCLRE1C.

In the case of this clone: Its antigen is as yet unknown.

The PCR employed 60 Vbeta primers together with 13 Jbeta primers. Profiled with immunoSEQ multiplex PCR; TCRdb holds only in-frame clones, not every one. The data show 150,000 to 200,000 clones, with about 90% seen just once and less than 0.3% held by the top ten. CDR3 length: 14 residues. CDR1 SEHNR and CDR2 FQNEAQ come from the germline V gene (reference sequence). V lost 2 bases to trimming and J lost 8 bases; unmatched junction nucleotides: 8. Sequencing used PBMCs. This receptor was obtained from a girl under three years old in good health and CMV-seronegative. V usage is TRBV7-9 and J usage is TRBJ2-7; 8 nucleotides agree with TRBD1. This chain's CDR3 is CASSLRDRSTQQYF. Written as DNA, the CDR3 is TGTGCCAGCAGCTTAAGGGACAGGAGTACGCAGCAGTACTTC. Full variable domain (outside the CDR3, taken from reference TRBV7-9 and TRBJ2-7): DTGVSQNPRHKITKRGQNVTFRCDPISEHNRLYWYRQTLGQGPEFLTYFQNEAQLEKSRLLSDRFSAERPKGSFSTLEIQRTEQGDSAMYLCASSLRDRSTQQYFGPGTRLTVT.